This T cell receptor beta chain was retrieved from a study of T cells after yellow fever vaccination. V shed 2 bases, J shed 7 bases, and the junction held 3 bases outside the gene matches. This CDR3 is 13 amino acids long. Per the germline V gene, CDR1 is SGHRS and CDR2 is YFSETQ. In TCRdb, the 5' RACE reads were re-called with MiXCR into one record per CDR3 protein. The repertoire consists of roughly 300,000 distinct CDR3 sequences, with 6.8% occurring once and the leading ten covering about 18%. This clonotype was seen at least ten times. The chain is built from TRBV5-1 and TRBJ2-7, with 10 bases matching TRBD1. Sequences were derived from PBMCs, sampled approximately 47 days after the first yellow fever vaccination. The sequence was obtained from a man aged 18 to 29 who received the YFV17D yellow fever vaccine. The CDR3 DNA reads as TGCGCCAGCAGCTTCGGGACAGGGGATGAGCAGTACTTC. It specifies CASSFGTGDEQYF.